Here is one T cell receptor (beta chain) with its context. Its antigen is not known. From germline, CDR1 is SNHLY and CDR2 FYNNEI. Trimming took off 7 bases at V and 8 bases at J, with 14 bases between the two ends. The CDR3 spans 12 residues. Each TCR cDNA molecule bore a unique molecular identifier. TCRdb processed the 5' RACE reads anew with MiXCR; each CDR3 protein has one entry. This sample has about 75,000 distinct CDR3 sequences; about an eighth occur once, and the top ten carry 5.5% to 7.5%. The data were taken from a study of spatial heterogeneity in lung cancer. Overall study: In the raw reads, each unique TCR and UMI combination was present more than ten times on average. Notes on the study in general: Compared with follow-up, resection was when ubiquitous expanded tumor TCRs appeared in blood more.

The time point: sample taken at primary tumor resection. No cell sorting; template was whole RNA from tumor, lung tissue or PBMC. The sample consisted of PBMCs, taken at surgery. The chain couples TRBV2 to TRBJ1-1, with D hard to call. This clonotype was sampled from a male donor with early-stage non-small cell lung cancer. CDR3 sequence: CASNEGTMEAFF. In nucleotides, the CDR3 is TGTGCCAGCAACGAGGGAACGATGGAAGCTTTCTTT.